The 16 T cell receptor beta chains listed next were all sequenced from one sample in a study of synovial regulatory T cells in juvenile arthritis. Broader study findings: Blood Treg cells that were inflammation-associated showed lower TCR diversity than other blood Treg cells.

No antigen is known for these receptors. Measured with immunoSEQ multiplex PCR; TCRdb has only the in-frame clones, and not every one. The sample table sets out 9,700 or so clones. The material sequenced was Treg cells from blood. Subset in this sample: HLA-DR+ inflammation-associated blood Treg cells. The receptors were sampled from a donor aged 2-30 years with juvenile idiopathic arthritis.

CDR3 sequence: CASSQDYSGIGELFF. The genes are TRBV4-2 and TRBJ2-2; the TCRdb D gene call, TRBD2, has no DNA to confirm it. This CDR3 spans 15 amino acids. The DNA is unrecorded. The germline CDR1 and CDR2 sequences are LGHNA and YNFKEQ.

CDR3 residues: CASSDSTSGLANTEAFF. The rearrangement links TRBV6-1 to TRBJ1-1. Germline V CDR1 and CDR2: MNHNS, SASEGT. CDR3 length: 17 amino acids. This entry has no DNA.

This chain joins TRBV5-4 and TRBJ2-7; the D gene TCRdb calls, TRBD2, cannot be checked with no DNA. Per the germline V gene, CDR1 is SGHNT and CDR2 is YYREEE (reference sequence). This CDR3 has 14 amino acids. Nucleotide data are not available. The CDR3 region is CASSPEAGSDEQYF.

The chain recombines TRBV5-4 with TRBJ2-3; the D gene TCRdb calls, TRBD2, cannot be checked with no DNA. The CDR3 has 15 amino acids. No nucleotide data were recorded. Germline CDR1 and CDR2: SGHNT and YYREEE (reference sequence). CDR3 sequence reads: CASGTSSGGTDTQYF.

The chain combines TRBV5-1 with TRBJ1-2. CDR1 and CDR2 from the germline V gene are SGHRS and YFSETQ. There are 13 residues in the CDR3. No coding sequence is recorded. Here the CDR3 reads CASSLDGQRGYTF.

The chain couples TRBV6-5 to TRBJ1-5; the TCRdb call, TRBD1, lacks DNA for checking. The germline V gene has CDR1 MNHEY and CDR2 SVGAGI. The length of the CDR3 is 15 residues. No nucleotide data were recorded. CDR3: CASRGQPDSNQPQHF.

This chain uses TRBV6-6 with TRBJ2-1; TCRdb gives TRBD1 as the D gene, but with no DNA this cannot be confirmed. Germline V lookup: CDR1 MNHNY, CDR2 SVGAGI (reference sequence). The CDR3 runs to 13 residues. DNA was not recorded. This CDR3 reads CASSSGESDEQFF.

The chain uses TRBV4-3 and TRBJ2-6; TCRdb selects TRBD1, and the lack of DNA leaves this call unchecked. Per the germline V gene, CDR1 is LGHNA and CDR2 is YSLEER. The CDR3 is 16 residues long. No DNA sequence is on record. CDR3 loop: CASSLQTGSGANVLTF.

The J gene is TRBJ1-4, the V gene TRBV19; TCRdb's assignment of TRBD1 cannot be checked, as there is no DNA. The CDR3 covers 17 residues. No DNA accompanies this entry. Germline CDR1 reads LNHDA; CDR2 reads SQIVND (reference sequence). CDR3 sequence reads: CASSILTGYPTNEKLFF.

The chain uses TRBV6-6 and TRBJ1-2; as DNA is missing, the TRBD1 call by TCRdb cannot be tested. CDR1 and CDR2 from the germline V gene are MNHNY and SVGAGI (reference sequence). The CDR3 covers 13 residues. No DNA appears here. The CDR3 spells CASSYPQQDGYTF.

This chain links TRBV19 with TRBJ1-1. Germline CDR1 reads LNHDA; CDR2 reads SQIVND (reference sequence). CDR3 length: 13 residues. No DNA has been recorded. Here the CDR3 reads CASRSGWSTEAFF.

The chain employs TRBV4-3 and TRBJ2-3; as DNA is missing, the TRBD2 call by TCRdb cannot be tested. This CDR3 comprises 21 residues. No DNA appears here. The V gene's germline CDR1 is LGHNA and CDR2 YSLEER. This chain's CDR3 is CASSQKLPQRGTSGRVDTQYF.

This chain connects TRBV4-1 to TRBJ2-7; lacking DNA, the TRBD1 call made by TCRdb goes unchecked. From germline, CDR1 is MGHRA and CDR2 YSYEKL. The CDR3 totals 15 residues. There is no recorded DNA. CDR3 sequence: CASSQPGQVWYEQYF.

Here the CDR3 reads CSVEVGSVIEQFF. The V call is TRBV29-1, the J call TRBJ2-1; the TRBD2 assignment by TCRdb is unverifiable without DNA. The CDR3 runs 13 residues. The DNA sequence is not available. Germline assignment: CDR1 SQVTM and CDR2 ANQGSEA.

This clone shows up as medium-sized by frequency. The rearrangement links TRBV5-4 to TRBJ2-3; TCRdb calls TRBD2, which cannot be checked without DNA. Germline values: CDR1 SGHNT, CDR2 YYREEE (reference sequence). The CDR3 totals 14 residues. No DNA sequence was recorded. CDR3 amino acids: CASSLWGGPDTQYF.

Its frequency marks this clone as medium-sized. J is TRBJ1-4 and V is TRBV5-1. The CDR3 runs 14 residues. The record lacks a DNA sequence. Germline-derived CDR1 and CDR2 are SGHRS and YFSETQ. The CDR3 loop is CASSLGGANEKLFF.